This T cell receptor (beta chain) was recovered during a study of cytomegalovirus exposure and HLA in healthy donors. Across the whole study: Findings of an earlier analysis included around 120 million unique TCR beta sequences from 170 million or so T cells.

About this clone: The antigen is not known.

Primers for the PCR totalled 60 Vbeta and 13 Jbeta. Clones were read by immunoSEQ multiplex PCR, and TCRdb kept only the in-frame ones, dropping some. The sample has some 150,000 clones, approximately 77% seen once. General study results and limits: It was confirmed in vitro that a few of the CMV-associated chains were specific for CMV antigens. A classifier reportedly called cytomegalovirus status with high sensitivity and specificity.

Germline V gene data show CDR1 as SQVTM and CDR2 as ANQGSEA. The junction had 1 base not matched to a gene; V was cut back by 6 bases and J by 5 bases. The CDR3 is 12 residues long. This clonotype originated in a male donor in good health and CMV-seronegative. This rearrangement joins TRBV29-1 to TRBJ1-5; 10 nucleotides agree with TRBD1. Material: PBMCs. CDR3 coding DNA: TGCAGCGTGGGGACAGGGGATCAGCCCCAGCATTTT. It yields the protein CSVGTGDQPQHF.